This T cell receptor beta chain derives from a study of T cells in Graves' hyperthyroidism and ophthalmopathy. Study background: Pretreatment peripheral blood was obtained at initial diagnosis.

This clonotype was seen at least ten times. Uncontrolled infection, other autoimmune disease, pregnancy or lactation excluded patients. Amplification targeted TCR beta CDR3 regions from RNA transcripts. HTBI primers were used for first-round RT-PCR of the TCR CDR3. MiXCR, run by TCRdb on the multiplex PCR reads, gives a single entry per CDR3 protein. The sample includes 200,000 to 250,000 distinct CDR3 sequences, roughly 18% seen only once; the top ten take over 35%. CDR1 and CDR2 (germline): SGHVS, FQNEAQ. This CDR3 has 14 residues. Trimming pared 6 bases from V and 0 bases from J, leaving 6 bases between.

Sequenced sample: blood. The sequence was obtained from a man in his forties with Graves' hyperthyroidism. This rearrangement joins TRBV7-8 to TRBJ2-6; no firm D call. The CDR3 sequence is CASSYSSGANVLTF. The DNA for the CDR3 is TGTGCCAGCAGTTACAGCTCTGGGGCCAACGTCCTGACTTTC.